The 11 T cell receptor beta chains in this list originate from one sample, sequenced in a study of T cell responses to AZD1222 COVID-19 vaccine. Sequenced by immunoSEQ multiplex PCR; TCRdb stores in-frame clones only, minus some. The sample includes fewer than 150,000 clones, around 89% of them seen just once. Sequences were derived from peripheral blood, sampled 28 days after the second AZD1222 dose. These receptors originate from an adult who received the AZD1222 COVID-19 vaccine.

Only one count was recorded for this clone. This chain links TRBV24-1 with TRBJ2-6, with D tentatively TRBD2 (5 bases). With 1 base removed from V and 1 base from J, the gap between germline ends came to 10 bases. Germline loops: CDR1 KGHDR, CDR2 SFDVKD. The CDR3 is made up of 17 amino acids. This CDR3 is CATSDFGVGSGANVLTF. As DNA, the CDR3 is TGTGCCACCAGTGATTTCGGGGTTGGGTCTGGGGCCAACGTCCTGACTTTC.

The chain links TRBV12-3 or TRBV12-4 to TRBJ1-2; D is undetermined. The CDR3 length is 13 residues. Trimming left V 6 bases short and J 8 bases short, with 16 bases between. For the CDR3, the DNA is TGTGCCAGCAGCCTTAGCCGGGGAACGGGCTACACCTTC. Its protein is CASSLSRGTGYTF.

With regard to this clone: A junction end diverges from the germline sequence, so it may reflect a read error. The rearrangement links TRBV6-1 to TRBJ2-5; D unclear. The CDR3 is 13 amino acids. Germline V CDR1 and CDR2: MNHNS, SASEGT. The DNA of the CDR3 is TGTGCCAGCAGGGAAGGGCTCGCAGGGACCCAGTACTTC. Its protein is CASREGLAGTQYF.

This clone came up a few times. The rearrangement joins TRBV5-1 to TRBJ1-4; 7 bases map to TRBD1. Germline lookup yields CDR1 SGHRS and CDR2 YFSETQ. This CDR3 spans 14 amino acids. Germline trimming cut 0 bases from V and 8 bases from J; bases unmatched to any gene: 4. Here the CDR3 reads CASSLARGNEKLFF. The CDR3 coding sequence is TGCGCCAGCAGCTTGGCCAGGGGGAACGAAAAACTGTTTTTT.

This rearrangement joins TRBV4-3 to TRBJ1-1; 7 nucleotides line up with TRBD1. Trimming removed 0 bases from V and 3 bases from J; junction bases left unmatched: 4. The CDR3 contains 15 residues. The V gene's germline CDR1 is LGHNA and CDR2 YSLEER. The CDR3 nucleotides are TGCGCCAGCAGCCAAGATTCAGACAGGGACACTGAAGCTTTCTTT. As protein: CASSQDSDRDTEAFF.

The chain has TRBV6-5 and TRBJ1-2, with 11 bases that match TRBD1. Germline trimming cut 6 bases from V and 5 bases from J; bases unmatched to any gene: 2. The germline gives CDR1 MNHEY, CDR2 SVGAGI. This CDR3 spans 13 amino acids. CDR3 in amino acids: CASRDRGQYGYTF. The CDR3 nucleotides are TGTGCCAGCAGGGACAGGGGGCAGTATGGCTACACCTTC.

V is TRBV20-1 and J is TRBJ1-2; D call uncertain. V lost 2 bases and J 10 bases, leaving 11 bases between the germline ends. CDR1 DFQATT and CDR2 SNEGSKA come from the germline V gene (reference sequence). There are 11 residues in the CDR3. The DNA for the CDR3 is TGCAGTGCTAGATTGGAACAGCTCTACACCTTC. Its translation: CSARLEQLYTF.

The gene calls are TRBV11-1 and TRBJ2-2; perhaps TRBD2 as D (5 bases). Looked up from germline, CDR1 is SGHAT and CDR2 is FQDESV (reference sequence). V lost 1 base and J 7 bases, leaving 10 bases between the germline ends. This CDR3 is built from 14 residues. This CDR3 reads CASSLGGFGGELFF. The CDR3 coding sequence is TGTGCCAGCAGCTTAGGCGGGTTTGGCGGGGAGCTGTTTTTT.

The V call is TRBV18, the J call TRBJ1-1, with D perhaps TRBD1 (5 bases). The CDR3 loop spans 13 amino acids. Germline V gives CDR1 KGHSH, CDR2 LQKENI. V dropped 6 bases and J dropped 2 bases, with 10 bases sitting between them. CDR3 sequence: CASSLTENTEAFF. In nucleotides, the CDR3 is TGTGCCAGCTCCCTGACAGAAAACACTGAAGCTTTCTTT.

The chain uses TRBV19 and TRBJ1-2, with D maybe TRBD1 (6 bases). This CDR3 contains 13 residues. The V gene lost 5 bases and the J gene lost 4 bases, with 11 bases spanning the gap. Germline CDR1 reads LNHDA; CDR2 reads SQIVND (reference sequence). CDR3 region: CASSGRGFYGYTF. CDR3 DNA: TGTGCCAGTAGTGGAAGGGGGTTCTATGGCTACACCTTC. Full variable domain (remainder filled in from reference TRBV19 and TRBJ1-2): DGGITQSPKYLFRKEGQNVTLSCEQNLNHDAMYWYRQDPGQGLRLIYYSQIVNDFQKGDIAEGYSVSREKKESFPLTVTSAQKNPTAFYLCASSGRGFYGYTFGSGTRLTVV.

The rearrangement links TRBV3-1 (or the pseudogene TRBV3-2) to TRBJ1-6; the D gene is possibly TRBD1 (6 bases). Germline CDR1 LGHDT, CDR2 YNNKEL (reference sequence). There are 15 residues in the CDR3. V was cut by 6 bases and J by 5 bases, with 14 bases left in between. The CDR3 coding sequence is TGTGCCAGCAGGGCCTTCGACAGGAATAATTCACCCCTCCACTTT. Translating it yields CASRAFDRNNSPLHF.